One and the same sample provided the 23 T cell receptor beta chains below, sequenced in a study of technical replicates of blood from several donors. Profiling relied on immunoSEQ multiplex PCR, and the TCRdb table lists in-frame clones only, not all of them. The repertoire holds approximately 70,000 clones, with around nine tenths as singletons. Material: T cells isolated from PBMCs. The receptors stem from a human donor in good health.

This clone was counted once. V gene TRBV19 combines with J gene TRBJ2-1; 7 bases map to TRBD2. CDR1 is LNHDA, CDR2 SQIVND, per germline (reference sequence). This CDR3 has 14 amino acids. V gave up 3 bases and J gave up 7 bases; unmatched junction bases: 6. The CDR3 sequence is CASSMGEGLNEQFF. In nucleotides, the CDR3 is TGTGCCAGTAGTATGGGGGAGGGCCTAAATGAGCAGTTCTTC.

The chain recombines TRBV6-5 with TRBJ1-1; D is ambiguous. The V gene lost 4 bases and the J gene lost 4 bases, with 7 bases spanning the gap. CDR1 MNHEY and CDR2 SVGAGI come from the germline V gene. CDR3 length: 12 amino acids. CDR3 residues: CASSSPGTEAFF. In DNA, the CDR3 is TGTGCCAGCAGTTCCCCCGGCACTGAAGCTTTCTTT.

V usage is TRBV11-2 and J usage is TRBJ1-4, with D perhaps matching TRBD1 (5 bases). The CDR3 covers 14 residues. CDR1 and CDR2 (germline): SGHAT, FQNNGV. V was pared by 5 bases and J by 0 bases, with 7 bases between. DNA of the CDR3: TGTGCCAGCAGCCCGGGGGCAACTAATGAAAAACTGTTTTTT. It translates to CASSPGATNEKLFF.

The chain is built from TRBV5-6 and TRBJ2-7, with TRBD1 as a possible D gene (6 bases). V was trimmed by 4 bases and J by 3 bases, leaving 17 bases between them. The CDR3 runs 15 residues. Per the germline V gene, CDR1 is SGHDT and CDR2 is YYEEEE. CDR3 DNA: TGTGCCAGCAGCCCGGCGACAGGTCTGGTCTACGAGCAGTACTTC. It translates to CASSPATGLVYEQYF.

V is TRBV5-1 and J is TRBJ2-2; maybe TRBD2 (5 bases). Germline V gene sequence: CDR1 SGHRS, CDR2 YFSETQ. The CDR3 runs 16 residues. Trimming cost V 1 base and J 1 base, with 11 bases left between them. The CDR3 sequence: CASSLLAGENTGELFF. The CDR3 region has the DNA TGCGCCAGCAGCTTGCTGGCGGGTGAGAACACCGGGGAGCTGTTTTTT.

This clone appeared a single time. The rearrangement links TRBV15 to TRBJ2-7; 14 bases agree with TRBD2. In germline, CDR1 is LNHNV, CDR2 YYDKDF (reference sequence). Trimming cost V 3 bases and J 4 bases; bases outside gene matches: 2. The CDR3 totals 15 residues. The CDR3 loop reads CATSRGLAGAYEQYF. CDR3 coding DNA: TGTGCCACCAGCAGGGGACTAGCGGGAGCTTACGAGCAGTACTTC.

The CDR3 loop reads CASSVGGTVSYEQYF. CDR3 sequence (DNA): TGTGCCAGCAGCGTAGGTGGGACAGTCTCCTACGAGCAGTACTTC. The rearrangement uses TRBV9 and TRBJ2-7; 7 nucleotides match TRBD1. With 0 bases clipped from V and 0 bases from J, the junction kept 3 bases outside the gene matches. This CDR3 comprises 15 residues. In germline, CDR1 is SGDLS, CDR2 YYNGEE.

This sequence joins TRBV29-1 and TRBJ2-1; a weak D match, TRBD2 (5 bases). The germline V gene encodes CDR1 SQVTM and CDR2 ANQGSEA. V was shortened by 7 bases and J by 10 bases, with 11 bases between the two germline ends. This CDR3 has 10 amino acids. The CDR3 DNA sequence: TGCAGCGGACTTCGGAGGGAGCAGTTCTTC. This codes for CSGLRREQFF.

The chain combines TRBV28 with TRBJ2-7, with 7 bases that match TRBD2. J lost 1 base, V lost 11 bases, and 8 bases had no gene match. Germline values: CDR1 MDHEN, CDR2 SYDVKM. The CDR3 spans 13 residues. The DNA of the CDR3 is TGTGCCTGTGGTCCAGCGGGATCCTACGAGCAGTACTTC. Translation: CACGPAGSYEQYF.

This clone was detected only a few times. The DNA of the CDR3 is TGTGCCTGGAGTCGGCGAGGGCTTAGCTCCTACAATGAGCAGTTCTTC. Protein sequence: CAWSRRGLSSYNEQFF. The chain combines TRBV30 with TRBJ2-1, with D perhaps TRBD2 (5 bases). Germline-derived CDR1 and CDR2 are GTSNPN and SVGIG (reference sequence). The CDR3 loop spans 16 amino acids. The V end lost 2 bases, the J end lost 0 bases, and 14 bases lay between the germline ends.

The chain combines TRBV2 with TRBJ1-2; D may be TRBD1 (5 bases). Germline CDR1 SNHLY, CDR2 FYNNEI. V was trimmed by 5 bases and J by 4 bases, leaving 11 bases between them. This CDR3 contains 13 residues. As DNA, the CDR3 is TGTGCCAGCAGTCAACAGGTAACCTATGGCTACACCTTC. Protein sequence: CASSQQVTYGYTF.

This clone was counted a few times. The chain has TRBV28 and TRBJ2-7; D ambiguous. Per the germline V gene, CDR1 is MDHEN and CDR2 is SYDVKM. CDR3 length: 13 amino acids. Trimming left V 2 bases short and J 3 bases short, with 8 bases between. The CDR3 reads CASSLPANYEQYF. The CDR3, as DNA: TGTGCCAGCAGTTTACCAGCGAACTACGAGCAGTACTTC.

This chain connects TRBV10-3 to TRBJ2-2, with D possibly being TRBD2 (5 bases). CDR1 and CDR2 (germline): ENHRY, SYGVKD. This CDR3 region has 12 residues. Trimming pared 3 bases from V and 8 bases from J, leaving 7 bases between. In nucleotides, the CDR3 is TGTGCCATCAGTGATGGAGGTGGGGAGCTGTTTTTT. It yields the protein CAISDGGGELFF.

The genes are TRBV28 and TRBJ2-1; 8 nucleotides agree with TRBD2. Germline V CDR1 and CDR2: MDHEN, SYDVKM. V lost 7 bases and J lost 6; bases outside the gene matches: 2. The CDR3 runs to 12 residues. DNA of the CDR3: TGTGCCAGCACTACTAGCGGCAATGAGCAGTTCTTC. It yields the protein CASTTSGNEQFF.

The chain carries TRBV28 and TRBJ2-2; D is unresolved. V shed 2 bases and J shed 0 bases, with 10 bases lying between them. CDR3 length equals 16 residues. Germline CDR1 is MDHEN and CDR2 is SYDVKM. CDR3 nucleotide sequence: TGTGCCAGCAGTTTAGCCCTATTTTCGAACACCGGGGAGCTGTTTTTT. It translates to CASSLALFSNTGELFF.

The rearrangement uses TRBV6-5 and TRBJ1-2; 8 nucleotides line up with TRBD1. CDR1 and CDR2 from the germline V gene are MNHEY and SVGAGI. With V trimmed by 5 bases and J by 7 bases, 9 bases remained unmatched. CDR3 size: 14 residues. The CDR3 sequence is CASSTTGGGGGYTF. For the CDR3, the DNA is TGTGCCAGCAGTACCACAGGGGGAGGAGGTGGCTACACCTTC.

The DNA of the CDR3 is TGTGCCAGCAGCTCCCCGGACAGACCGAGTGGCTACACCTTC. It encodes CASSSPDRPSGYTF. The rearrangement uses TRBV7-9 and TRBJ1-2; the D gene is possibly TRBD1 (6 bases). V was shortened by 4 bases and J by 7 bases, with 16 bases between the two germline ends. Germline V gives CDR1 SEHNR, CDR2 FQNEAQ (reference sequence). The CDR3 has 14 amino acids.

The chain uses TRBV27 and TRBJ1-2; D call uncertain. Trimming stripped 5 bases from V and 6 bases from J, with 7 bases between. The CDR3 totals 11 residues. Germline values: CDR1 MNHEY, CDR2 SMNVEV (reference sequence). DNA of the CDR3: TGTGCCAGCAGTACCGGGAATGGCTACACCTTC. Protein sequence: CASSTGNGYTF.

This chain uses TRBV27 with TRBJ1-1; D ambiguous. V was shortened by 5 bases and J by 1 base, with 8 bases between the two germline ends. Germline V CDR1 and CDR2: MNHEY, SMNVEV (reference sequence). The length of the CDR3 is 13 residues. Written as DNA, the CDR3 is TGTGCCAGCAGTCCCCTCGGGAACACTGAAGCTTTCTTT. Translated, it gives CASSPLGNTEAFF.

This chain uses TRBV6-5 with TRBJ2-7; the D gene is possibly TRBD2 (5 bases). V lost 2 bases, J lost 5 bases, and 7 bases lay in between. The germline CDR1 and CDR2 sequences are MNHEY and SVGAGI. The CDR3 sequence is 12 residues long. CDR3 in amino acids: CASSYNGNEQYF. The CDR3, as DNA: TGTGCCAGCAGTTACAACGGGAACGAGCAGTACTTC.

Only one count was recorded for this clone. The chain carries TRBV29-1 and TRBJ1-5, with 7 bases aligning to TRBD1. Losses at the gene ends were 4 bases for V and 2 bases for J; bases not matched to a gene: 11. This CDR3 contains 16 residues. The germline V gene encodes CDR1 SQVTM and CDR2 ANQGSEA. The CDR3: CSVASGSGQGNQPQHF. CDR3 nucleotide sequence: TGCAGCGTTGCCTCGGGCTCCGGACAGGGCAATCAGCCCCAGCATTTT.

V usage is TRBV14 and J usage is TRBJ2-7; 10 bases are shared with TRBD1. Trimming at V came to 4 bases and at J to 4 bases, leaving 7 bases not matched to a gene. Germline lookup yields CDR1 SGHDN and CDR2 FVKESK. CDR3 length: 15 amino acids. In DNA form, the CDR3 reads TGTGCCAGCAGCCCGAGGACAGGGGGTGGTTACGAGCAGTACTTC. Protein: CASSPRTGGGYEQYF.

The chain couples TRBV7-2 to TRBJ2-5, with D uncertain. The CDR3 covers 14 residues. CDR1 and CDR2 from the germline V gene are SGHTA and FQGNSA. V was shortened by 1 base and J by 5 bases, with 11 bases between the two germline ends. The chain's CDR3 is CASSLDPWRETQYF. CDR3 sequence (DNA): TGTGCCAGCAGCTTAGACCCTTGGCGGGAGACCCAGTACTTC. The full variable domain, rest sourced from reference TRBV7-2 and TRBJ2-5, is GAGVSQSPSNKVTEKGKDVELRCDPISGHTALYWYRQSLGQGLEFLIYFQGNSAPDKSGLPSDRFSAERTGGSVSTLTIQRTQQEDSAVYLCASSLDPWRETQYFGPGTRLLVL.